A single sample gave rise to the 15 T cell receptor beta chains below, sequenced in a study of blood T cells in healthy people across ages. A J-beta primer mix and a sample-barcoded 5' primer were used in a second PCR of roughly 6 to 12 cycles. Via MiXCR, TCRdb re-called the 5' RACE reads, giving one row per CDR3 protein. The table shows about 1.6 million distinct CDR3 sequences, with about 32% occurring only once. Sequencing used blood. The receptors derive from a woman aged 25-40 years in good health.

In nucleotides, the CDR3 is TGCAGTGCTAGAGATCTACTAGCGGGCGATGAGCAGTTCTTC. Amino acid sequence: CSARDLLAGDEQFF. The chain recombines TRBV20-1 with TRBJ2-1; 9 bases line up with TRBD2. Germline V gene sequence: CDR1 DFQATT, CDR2 SNEGSKA (reference sequence). V dropped 0 bases and J dropped 8; count of bases not matched to a gene: 5. This CDR3 spans 14 amino acids.

The V gene is TRBV12-3 or TRBV12-4, the J gene TRBJ1-5; possible D gene TRBD1, 5 bases. V gave up 0 bases and J gave up 4 bases, with 10 bases separating them. The CDR3 runs to 15 residues. CDR3 DNA sequence: TGTGCCAGCAGTTTAGCTCCAGGGTTTAATCAGCCCCAGCATTTT. Translated: CASSLAPGFNQPQHF.

The genes are TRBV29-1 and TRBJ2-5; maybe TRBD2 (5 bases). Per the germline V gene, CDR1 is SQVTM and CDR2 is ANQGSEA. Trimming pared 1 base from V and 13 bases from J, leaving 13 bases between. CDR3 length: 11 amino acids. CDR3 sequence (DNA): TGCAGCGTTGAAGGCCGGTCGGGGTGGTACTTC. Translating it yields CSVEGRSGWYF.

This clonotype has only a few counts. The chain couples TRBV27 to TRBJ2-3, with 8 bases lining up with TRBD1. Losses at the gene ends were 3 bases for V and 4 bases for J; bases not matched to a gene: 12. The CDR3 spans 17 residues. CDR1 is MNHEY, CDR2 SMNVEV, per germline (reference sequence). CDR3 amino acids: CASSFSSGRGLADTQYF. CDR3 bases: TGTGCCAGCAGTTTTTCTTCGGGCAGGGGGCTCGCAGATACGCAGTATTTT.

This clonotype was recorded many times. The rearrangement uses TRBV4-2 and TRBJ2-5; weak D call: TRBD2 (5 bases). V was shortened by 4 bases and J by 5 bases, with 11 bases between the two germline ends. The germline V gene encodes CDR1 LGHNA and CDR2 YNFKEQ. This CDR3 spans 13 amino acids. The CDR3 is CASSLSVLETQYF. The CDR3 nucleotides are TGTGCCAGCAGCCTTAGCGTTTTGGAGACCCAGTACTTC.

The V and J genes are TRBV27 and TRBJ1-6; D is possibly TRBD1 (5 bases). Between the trimmed V and J ends, which lost 3 bases and 13 bases, there was a span of 22 bases. There are 16 residues in the CDR3. Germline values: CDR1 MNHEY, CDR2 SMNVEV (reference sequence). In DNA, the CDR3 is TGTGCCAGCAGTTTCCGCCAACAGGCCCATAATTGGCCCCTCCACTTT. It specifies CASSFRQQAHNWPLHF.

The V call is TRBV29-1, the J call TRBJ1-1; D perhaps matches TRBD1 (5 bases). This CDR3 has 13 amino acids. CDR1 and CDR2 from the germline V gene are SQVTM and ANQGSEA. V lost 5 bases to trimming and J lost 3 bases, with 13 bases between them. The DNA of the CDR3 is TGCAGCGTTATTCGGCCAGGGTACACTGAAGCTTTCTTT. It encodes CSVIRPGYTEAFF. Full variable domain (remainder filled in from reference TRBV29-1 and TRBJ1-1): SAVISQKPSRDICQRGTSLTIQCQVDSQVTMMFWYRQQPGQSLTLIATANQGSEATYESGFVIDKFPISRPNLTFSTLTVSNMSPEDSSIYLCSVIRPGYTEAFFGQGTRLTVV.

The V call is TRBV3-1, the J call TRBJ2-7; no firm D call. The V end was cut by 4 bases, the J end by 6 bases, with 16 bases between. Germline V gene data show CDR1 as LGHDT and CDR2 as YNNKEL (reference sequence). The CDR3 sequence is 14 residues long. The CDR3 spells CASSPALATGEQYF. CDR3 sequence (DNA): TGTGCCAGCAGCCCGGCTCTCGCCACGGGCGAGCAGTACTTC.

The J gene is TRBJ2-5, the V gene TRBV6-2 or TRBV6-3; D may be TRBD1 (6 bases). The CDR3 loop spans 13 amino acids. With 6 bases removed from V and 11 bases from J, the gap between germline ends came to 19 bases. Germline V lookup: CDR1 MNHEY, CDR2 SVGEGT. The CDR3 bases are TGTGCCAGCAGGGATTTAGGGACACCAGAGCAGTACTTC. This sequence encodes CASRDLGTPEQYF.

Remarks on this clonotype: A read error may be the cause here, since a much bigger clone is one base away. This chain joins TRBV4-2 and TRBJ2-7; a weak D match, TRBD1 (6 bases). The J call may be incorrect, as the DNA end agrees better with TRBJ2-5. CDR1 and CDR2 (germline): LGHNA, YNFKEQ. The CDR3 extends over 14 amino acids. The DNA for the CDR3 is TGTGCCAGCAGCCAAGATCGCTTAGGGGGGACCCAGTACTTC. Its protein is CASSQDRLGGTQYF.

In its sample, this clonotype was seen a few times. This sequence joins TRBV20-1 and TRBJ2-3; D is tentatively TRBD1 or TRBD2 (6 bases each). The V gene's germline CDR1 is DFQATT and CDR2 SNEGSKA (reference sequence). The CDR3 sequence is 14 residues long. V was cut by 6 bases and J by 3 bases, with 16 bases left in between. CDR3 sequence: CSALSGGGTDTQYF. The DNA of the CDR3 is TGCAGTGCGTTAAGCGGAGGGGGAACAGATACGCAGTATTTT.

In its sample, this clonotype was seen many times. V is TRBV25-1 and J is TRBJ2-7, with D perhaps being TRBD1 or TRBD2 (6 bases each). In germline, CDR1 is MGHDK, CDR2 SYGVNS. The CDR3 has 16 amino acids. V was pared by 3 bases and J by 1 base, with 16 bases between. The CDR3 protein is CASSEIGGRGSYEQYF. As DNA, the CDR3 is TGTGCCAGCAGTGAGATTGGGGGGCGAGGGTCCTACGAGCAGTACTTC.

The genes are TRBV5-1 and TRBJ2-5, with D possibly matching TRBD1 (6 bases). The J call is in doubt because the DNA end fits TRBJ2-7 better. Per the germline V gene, CDR1 is SGHRS and CDR2 is YFSETQ. This CDR3 has 15 residues. The CDR3 DNA reads TGCGCCAGCAGCTCGGCTGGGCAGGGGTCCCTCGAGCAGTACTTC. This translates into CASSSAGQGSLEQYF.

The chain joins TRBV28 to TRBJ1-2; D unresolved. Trimming took 3 bases from V and 0 from J, leaving 14 bases between them. This CDR3 is built from 16 residues. From germline, CDR1 is MDHEN and CDR2 SYDVKM. For the CDR3, the DNA is TGTGCCAGCAGTTTGATCAGGCCCACTACTAACTATGGCTACACCTTC. This sequence encodes CASSLIRPTTNYGYTF.

Remarks on this clonotype: An end of the junction differs from the germline gene, which may be a read error. This chain's CDR3 is CATSRAPRNSYERYF. Written as DNA, the CDR3 is TGTGCCACCAGCAGAGCCCCCAGGAATTCCTACGAGCGGTACTTC. V gene TRBV15 combines with J gene TRBJ2-7; D remains ambiguous. Per germline, CDR1 LNHNV and CDR2 YYDKDF (reference sequence). The CDR3 totals 15 residues.